A single sample is the source of the 19 T cell receptor beta chains below, sequenced in a study of T cells after yellow fever vaccination. One entry per CDR3 protein, called by TCRdb with MiXCR from the 5' RACE reads. The data show about 300,000 distinct CDR3 sequences, approximately 4% seen once. This sample comprised PBMCs, obtained 5 days after the yellow fever booster vaccination. These receptors were taken from a man aged 18 to 30 who received the YFV17D yellow fever vaccine.

The chain employs TRBV28 and TRBJ2-3, with 9 bases identical to TRBD1. The germline V gene encodes CDR1 MDHEN and CDR2 SYDVKM. Germline trimming cut 6 bases from V and 4 bases from J; bases unmatched to any gene: 8. The CDR3 runs 15 residues. CDR3 sequence: CASREPGQGPDTQYF. The CDR3 DNA reads as TGTGCCAGCAGGGAACCGGGACAGGGACCAGATACGCAGTATTTT.

This clonotype came up many times. This sequence joins TRBV5-1 and TRBJ1-1; D is unclear. Per the germline V gene, CDR1 is SGHRS and CDR2 is YFSETQ. V was cut by 2 bases and J by 0 bases, with 11 bases left in between. This CDR3 comprises 15 residues. The CDR3 DNA reads TGCGCCAGCAGCTTAGAAGCCGCATTGAACACTGAAGCTTTCTTT. Its translation is CASSLEAALNTEAFF.

This clonotype was counted only a few times. This rearrangement joins TRBV5-1 to TRBJ2-1; 13 positions agree with TRBD2. This CDR3 has 17 amino acids. Unmatched junction bases numbered 4, after V lost 0 bases and J lost 4 bases. The germline V gene has CDR1 SGHRS and CDR2 YFSETQ. Here the CDR3 DNA reads TGCGCCAGCAGCTTGGCCCCGGGACTAGCGGGGTACAATGAGCAGTTCTTC. Translating gives CASSLAPGLAGYNEQFF.

The sample holds a few counts of this clonotype. The J gene is TRBJ1-2, the V gene TRBV7-2; no reliable D call. Trimming shortened V by 2 bases and J by 2 bases, and 12 bases separated the two germline ends. Germline V gene sequence: CDR1 SGHTA, CDR2 FQGNSA. This CDR3 region has 15 residues. The CDR3 loop reads CASSLSVARNYGYTF. The DNA for the CDR3 is TGTGCCAGCAGCTTATCTGTAGCTAGGAACTATGGCTACACCTTC.

This clonotype has ten or more counts. J is TRBJ1-2 and V is TRBV9; TRBD1 is a possible D gene (6 bases). Trimming cost V 3 bases and J 2 bases, with 14 bases left between them. Germline CDR1 SGDLS, CDR2 YYNGEE. The CDR3 covers 15 residues. The CDR3 nucleotides are TGTGCCAGCAGCGCAGACAACAGGGCCAACTATGGCTACACCTTC. It codes for CASSADNRANYGYTF. The entire variable domain, with the rest obtained from reference TRBV9 and TRBJ1-2, is as follows: DSGVTQTPKHLITATGQRVTLRCSPRSGDLSVYWYQQSLDQGLQFLIQYYNGEERAKGNILERFSAQQFPDLHSELNLSSLELGDSALYFCASSADNRANYGYTFGSGTRLTVV.

The table lists this clonotype with many counts. The CDR3 bases are TGCGCCAGCAGCCAAGATCCCCGTACAGGGTTAGGCGATAATGAGCAGTTCTTC. This translates into CASSQDPRTGLGDNEQFF. V usage is TRBV4-3 and J usage is TRBJ2-1; tentative D call: TRBD1 (6 bases). The CDR3 is made up of 18 amino acids. Trimming took off 0 bases at V and 7 bases at J, with 22 bases between the two ends. Germline CDR1 and CDR2: LGHNA and YSLEER.

The gene calls are TRBV6-2 or TRBV6-3 and TRBJ2-1; TRBD1 matches at 8 bases. Germline-derived CDR1 and CDR2 are MNHEY and SVGEGT. There are 17 residues in the CDR3. V lost 7 bases and J lost 5; bases outside the gene matches: 16. This CDR3 reads CASTRLPGTGYHNEQFF. In nucleotides, the CDR3 is TGTGCCAGCACCCGACTCCCCGGGACAGGATACCACAATGAGCAGTTCTTC.

The CDR3 DNA is TGCAGTGTCTGGTGGGGACCTGCAGATACGCAGTATTTT. Protein: CSVWWGPADTQYF. The chain recombines TRBV20-1 with TRBJ2-3; D is possibly TRBD1 or TRBD2 (5 bases each). The V end lost 7 bases, the J end lost 4 bases, and 15 bases lay between the germline ends. This CDR3 has 13 residues. Germline-derived CDR1 and CDR2 are DFQATT and SNEGSKA (reference sequence).

The chain couples TRBV6-2 or TRBV6-3 to TRBJ1-5; D is unresolved. V was shortened by 5 bases and J by 7 bases, with 15 bases between the two germline ends. From germline, CDR1 is MNHEY and CDR2 SVGEGT. This CDR3 has 14 amino acids. CDR3 bases: TGTGCCAGCAGTCTCCGGGCCTACAGCCAGCCCCAGCATTTT. It yields the protein CASSLRAYSQPQHF.

Only a few counts were recorded for this clonotype. V is TRBV21-1 and J is TRBJ2-2; the D call of TRBD1 is as the table states it, not checked on the DNA. TRBV21-1 has pseudogene status. CDR3 length equals 18 residues. The DNA of the CDR3 is TGTGCCAGCAGCCACCCACTGCTTTGGACAGGGGCCACCGGGGAGCTGTTTTTT. Amino acids: CASSHPLLWTGATGELFF.

This clonotype appeared a few times. This chain uses TRBV29-1 with TRBJ2-1; weak D call: TRBD1 (6 bases). CDR3 length equals 15 residues. CDR1 is SQVTM and CDR2 is ANQGSEA in the germline V gene. Deletions cut 7 bases from V and 0 bases from J, with 16 bases between. DNA of the CDR3: TGCAGCGCCCGGGACAACCCAAGCTCCTACAATGAGCAGTTCTTC. Its translation: CSARDNPSSYNEQFF.

The chain combines TRBV10-3 with TRBJ2-7; D is uncertain. Trimming pared 7 bases from V and 1 base from J, leaving 14 bases between. CDR3 length equals 14 residues. Germline assignment: CDR1 ENHRY and CDR2 SYGVKD. DNA of the CDR3: TGTGCCATCAATCCGGGCCAGTCGTCCTACGAGCAGTACTTC. It codes for CAINPGQSSYEQYF.

This clonotype was observed many times. The V gene is TRBV11-2, the J gene TRBJ1-1; D is undetermined. Trimming took off 2 bases at V and 1 base at J, with 14 bases between the two ends. CDR1 is SGHAT and CDR2 is FQNNGV in the germline V gene. The CDR3 loop spans 16 amino acids. The CDR3 bases are TGTGCCAGCAGCTTAACAGTCGGCGTGGGGAACACTGAAGCTTTCTTT. Translating gives CASSLTVGVGNTEAFF.

In this sample, this clonotype turned up many times. CDR3 DNA sequence: TGTGCCAGCAGTTACTCGACAGGGGGTCCTAATGAAAAACTGTTTTTT. Translation gives CASSYSTGGPNEKLFF. The chain is built from TRBV6-6 and TRBJ1-4, with TRBD1 matching 9 bases. CDR1 and CDR2 from the germline V gene are MNHNY and SVGAGI (reference sequence). The CDR3 runs 16 residues. J gave up 3 bases and V 0 bases, and 2 bases lay outside the gene matches.

The chain is built from TRBV20-1 and TRBJ2-7; possible D gene TRBD2, 6 bases. CDR3 length equals 13 residues. V dropped 7 bases and J dropped 0 bases, with 13 bases sitting between them. Germline V gene lookup returns CDR1 DFQATT and CDR2 SNEGSKA (reference sequence). The CDR3 coding sequence is TGCAGTGGTCTAGCGAGTAGCTCCTACGAGCAGTACGTC. Translating gives CSGLASSSYEQYV.

As to this clonotype: A clone one base away is much larger, so this may be a read error. This CDR3 reads CASCLGLAGGDTQYF. In DNA, the CDR3 is TGTGCCAGCTGCCTTGGACTAGCGGGGGGTGATACGCAGTATTTT. The genes are TRBV7-9 and TRBJ2-3; 14 bases map to TRBD2. CDR3 length: 15 residues. The germline CDR1 and CDR2 sequences are SEHNR and FQNEAQ (reference sequence). Germline trimming cut 8 bases from V and 6 bases from J; bases unmatched to any gene: 7.

The V gene is TRBV4-1, the J gene TRBJ2-7; tentative D call: TRBD2 (5 bases). V lost 7 bases, J lost 0 bases, and 7 bases lay in between. The CDR3 consists of 12 residues. Per germline, CDR1 MGHRA and CDR2 YSYEKL. CDR3 in amino acids: CASTGSSYEQYF. The CDR3 coding sequence is TGCGCCAGCACGGGAAGCTCCTACGAGCAGTACTTC.

This clonotype was found many times. This chain joins TRBV5-1 and TRBJ1-1, with TRBD1 matching over 7 bases. J was trimmed by 5 bases and V by 0 bases; bases with no gene match: 4. Germline CDR1 is SGHRS and CDR2 is YFSETQ. The CDR3 extends over 14 amino acids. This CDR3 is CASSLAGGQTEAFF. The CDR3 DNA follows: TGCGCCAGCAGCTTGGCCGGGGGACAGACTGAAGCTTTCTTT.

This clonotype was counted many times. The genes are TRBV28 and TRBJ1-1; a weak D match, TRBD1 (5 bases). The CDR3 is 15 amino acids. V lost 8 bases and J 1 base, leaving 17 bases between the germline ends. CDR1 and CDR2 (germline): MDHEN, SYDVKM. The CDR3 spells CASARGDLGNTEAFF. The CDR3 DNA reads TGTGCCAGCGCCCGGGGCGATCTCGGGAACACTGAAGCTTTCTTT.